The clone carrying this T cell receptor (beta chain) occurred once. The sample is drawn from a study of shared clonotypes between healthy human individuals. The CDR3 consists of 14 residues. V shed 5 bases and J 2 bases; nucleotides not matched to a gene: 4. Germline V gives CDR1 SEHNR, CDR2 FQNEAQ (reference sequence). The protocol was immunoSEQ multiplex PCR, while the TCRdb copy is restricted to in-frame clones and leaves out a portion. Of 2.5 million or so clones listed, around 90% were seen once; the top ten hold over 0.12%. The sequence was collected from a man younger than 35 in good health. The chain carries TRBV7-9 and TRBJ2-7; 9 nucleotides agree with TRBD1. Sequenced input: naive CD4+ T cells sorted from blood. The sample's subset: CD45RA+ positively selected. The CDR3 reads CASSPDRGPYEQYF. In DNA, the CDR3 is TGTGCCAGCAGCCCGGACAGGGGCCCCTACGAGCAGTACTTC.